The 24 T cell receptor beta chains presented below share a single source sample, sequenced in a study of blood T cells in healthy people across ages. A second PCR, run for about 6 to 12 cycles, used a sample-barcoded 5' primer plus a J-beta primer mix. One entry per CDR3 protein results from TCRdb running MiXCR on the 5' RACE reads. The repertoire consists of roughly 700,000 distinct CDR3 sequences, with 25% occurring once and the leading ten covering 9.4%. This same sample was also taken into another study, of T cells of mothers and their children.

The sequenced sample was blood. The receptors shown here come from a boy aged 5-17 years in good health.

This clonotype came up a few times. The germline gene is not matched at one end of the junction; a read error may be the cause. The J gene is TRBJ2-1, the V gene TRBV24-1; the D gene is possibly TRBD1 (5 bases). The germline V gene has CDR1 KGHDR and CDR2 SFDVKD. The CDR3 has 15 amino acids. For the CDR3, the DNA is TGTGCCGCCAGTGGCCAAGGCGCAGGGTACAATGAGCAGTTCTTC. Amino acids: CAASGQGAGYNEQFF.

The chain carries TRBV20-1 and TRBJ2-1; possibly TRBD1 for D (5 bases). Trimming pared 3 bases from V and 9 bases from J, leaving 12 bases between. Germline V gives CDR1 DFQATT, CDR2 SNEGSKA (reference sequence). CDR3 length equals 12 residues. The chain's CDR3 is CSASPGNSEQFF. CDR3 nucleotide sequence: TGCAGTGCTAGTCCAGGGAACAGTGAGCAGTTCTTC.

This clonotype has a handful of counts. The chain uses TRBV5-1 and TRBJ1-4; no clear D gene. Germline V gives CDR1 SGHRS, CDR2 YFSETQ. There are 14 residues in the CDR3. V lost 2 bases, J lost 2 bases, and 7 bases lay in between. The CDR3 DNA follows: TGCGCCAGCAGCTTCTCGTATACTAATGAAAAACTGTTTTTT. This sequence encodes CASSFSYTNEKLFF.

This clonotype was found a few times. CDR3 in DNA: TGCAGCGTCTCGCCGGGACAGGGGGCTGGCGAGCAGTACTTC. Translation gives CSVSPGQGAGEQYF. The rearrangement links TRBV29-1 to TRBJ2-7, with 12 bases that match TRBD1. The V gene end was trimmed by 6 bases and the J gene end by 6 bases; junction bases not matched to a gene: 9. Germline assignment: CDR1 SQVTM and CDR2 ANQGSEA. This CDR3 spans 14 amino acids.

There are a few counts of this clonotype. This sequence joins TRBV29-1 and TRBJ2-5; D is possibly TRBD1 (5 bases). The V gene lost 0 bases and the J gene lost 5 bases, with 10 bases spanning the gap. The germline V gene has CDR1 SQVTM and CDR2 ANQGSEA. The CDR3 length is 13 residues. CDR3 in amino acids: CSVEEPGWETQYF. Here the CDR3 DNA reads TGCAGCGTTGAAGAACCAGGGTGGGAGACCCAGTACTTC.

There are a few counts of this clonotype. The rearrangement joins TRBV28 to TRBJ2-4; 9 bases are a match to TRBD2. Germline assignment: CDR1 MDHEN and CDR2 SYDVKM. Germline trimming cut 4 bases from V and 8 bases from J; bases unmatched to any gene: 12. The CDR3 length is 16 residues. CDR3 sequence (DNA): TGTGCCAGCAGTTCCTATGTAGGTAGCGGGAGAGACATTCAGTACTTC. Amino acid sequence: CASSSYVGSGRDIQYF.

There are a few counts of this clonotype. The J gene is TRBJ1-5, the V gene TRBV28; D gene unclear. Trimming left V 1 base short and J 7 bases short, with 11 bases between. The CDR3 covers 14 residues. Germline CDR1 MDHEN, CDR2 SYDVKM. Here the CDR3 DNA reads TGTGCCAGCAGTTTATTGGGTTTGGGGCAGCCCCAGCATTTT. Translating gives CASSLLGLGQPQHF.

This clonotype appeared a few times. The gene calls are TRBV7-2 and TRBJ2-7; 7 nucleotides agree with TRBD2. The V and J ends lost 7 bases and 2 bases, in that order; junction bases with no gene match: 11. The CDR3 extends over 15 amino acids. Germline V lookup: CDR1 SGHTA, CDR2 FQGNSA. The CDR3 DNA reads TGTGCCAGCACCCTTAGGGCTAGCGGTCCCTACGAGCAGTACTTC. Translating it yields CASTLRASGPYEQYF.

This clonotype was seen a few times. The chain recombines TRBV4-3 with TRBJ1-6; D is unclear. CDR1 is LGHNA and CDR2 is YSLEER in the germline V gene. CDR3 size: 13 residues. Deletions cut 0 bases from V and 9 bases from J, with 6 bases between. CDR3 DNA sequence: TGCGCCAGCAGCCAAGACTCCGGTTCACCCCTCCACTTT. Amino acid sequence: CASSQDSGSPLHF.

Only one count was recorded for this clonotype. The V and J genes are TRBV29-1 and TRBJ2-1, with 9 bases identical to TRBD1. CDR3 length: 14 residues. After removal of 6 bases from V and 8 bases from J, the junction contained 11 bases not matched to a gene. Germline V gene data show CDR1 as SQVTM and CDR2 as ANQGSEA. The CDR3 spells CSVLLTGGGYEQFF. In DNA form, the CDR3 reads TGCAGCGTCCTACTGACAGGGGGAGGTTATGAGCAGTTCTTC.

This clonotype was picked up a small number of times. The CDR3 region has the DNA TGTGCCAGCAGTTATGACGGTATGAACACTGAAGCTTTCTTT. Protein product: CASSYDGMNTEAFF. This rearrangement joins TRBV5-8 to TRBJ1-1; D ambiguous. The V end was cut by 5 bases, the J end by 0 bases, with 11 bases between. This CDR3 is 14 amino acids long. Germline CDR1 SGHTS, CDR2 YDEGEE.

The rearrangement links TRBV10-2 to TRBJ2-7, with 8 bases aligning to TRBD2. The CDR3 runs 14 residues. V dropped 2 bases and J dropped 7; count of bases not matched to a gene: 7. Germline V gene data show CDR1 as WSHSY and CDR2 as SAAADI. The CDR3 loop is CASSEGTRLAEQYF. The CDR3 bases are TGCGCCAGCAGTGAGGGGACCCGACTAGCGGAGCAGTACTTC.

The chain has TRBV11-2 and TRBJ2-6, with 11 positions matching TRBD1. The CDR3 extends over 18 amino acids. Germline values: CDR1 SGHAT, CDR2 FQNNGV. With 5 bases clipped from V and 4 bases from J, the junction kept 10 bases outside the gene matches. The chain's CDR3 is CASSQRTGGSDGANVLTF. CDR3 bases: TGTGCCAGCAGCCAACGGACAGGGGGCTCCGACGGGGCCAACGTCCTGACTTTC.

This clonotype has only a few counts. The V call is TRBV29-1, the J call TRBJ2-5; 8 bases match TRBD1. The better agreement between TRBJ2-1 and the DNA end casts doubt on the J call. The CDR3 is 12 residues long. Looked up from germline, CDR1 is SQVTM and CDR2 is ANQGSEA. Here the CDR3 reads CSADRVGNEQFF. In DNA, the CDR3 is TGCAGCGCGGACAGGGTCGGAAATGAGCAGTTCTTC.

This clonotype was picked up a small number of times. The chain links TRBV7-2 to TRBJ2-7; 14 nucleotides align to TRBD2. The V segment lost 8 bases and the J segment 5 bases; nucleotides outside the gene matches: 2. The germline V gene has CDR1 SGHTA and CDR2 FQGNSA. This CDR3 spans 13 amino acids. CDR3 nucleotide sequence: TGTGCCAGCCGACTAGCGGGGGGGAACGAGCAGTACTTC. Protein: CASRLAGGNEQYF.

The sample holds a few counts of this clonotype. This chain links TRBV28 with TRBJ2-2; 10 bases align to TRBD2. This CDR3 region has 17 residues. CDR1 MDHEN and CDR2 SYDVKM come from the germline V gene. The trim removed 4 bases at V and 3 bases at J, leaving 8 bases unmatched. The CDR3 DNA sequence: TGTGCCAGCAGTTATGAGAGCGGGAGGGCCTACACCGGGGAGCTGTTTTTT. The encoded protein is CASSYESGRAYTGELFF.

This chain uses TRBV20-1 with TRBJ2-5; 8 nucleotides line up with TRBD1. The ends lost 6 bases at V and 7 bases at J; junction bases unmatched: 10. This CDR3 comprises 13 residues. Germline CDR1 and CDR2: DFQATT and SNEGSKA (reference sequence). CDR3 protein: CSARRDRSGTQYF. CDR3 DNA: TGCAGTGCCCGAAGGGACAGGTCCGGGACCCAGTACTTC.

This clonotype was counted only a few times. Germline and junction disagree at one end, which may indicate a read error. This chain connects TRBV29-1 to TRBJ2-5; D may be TRBD2 (6 bases). This CDR3 region has 13 residues. The germline CDR1 and CDR2 sequences are SQVTM and ANQGSEA. The CDR3 DNA sequence: TGCAGCGTTCGGGGGAGAACGATGGAGATCCAGTACTTC. Translation gives CSVRGRTMEIQYF.

This clonotype was observed a few times. V is TRBV3-1 and J is TRBJ1-1, with a weak D call TRBD1 (5 bases). The CDR3 length is 15 residues. Germline CDR1 is LGHDT and CDR2 is YNNKEL (reference sequence). With 3 bases removed from V and 0 bases from J, the gap between germline ends came to 11 bases. CDR3 amino acids: CASSQLRDLNTEAFF. Here the CDR3 DNA reads TGTGCCAGCAGCCAGCTACGGGACCTGAACACTGAAGCTTTCTTT.

The chain employs TRBV5-1 and TRBJ2-5, with 7 bases aligning to TRBD1. This CDR3 contains 13 residues. With V trimmed by 5 bases and J by 5 bases, 6 bases remained unmatched. The germline V gene has CDR1 SGHRS and CDR2 YFSETQ. CDR3 DNA: TGCGCCAGCAGAACAGGGGAAAAGGAGACCCAGTACTTC. Translating it yields CASRTGEKETQYF.

In this sample, this clonotype turned up a few times. CDR3 nucleotide sequence: TGTGCCAGCAGCTTAGGAGGTGGTAGCGGGAGAGATACGCAGTATTTT. Its protein product is CASSLGGGSGRDTQYF. This chain uses TRBV7-2 with TRBJ2-3, with 9 bases lining up with TRBD2. Trimming at V came to 1 base and at J to 5 bases, leaving 7 bases not matched to a gene. Germline CDR1 is SGHTA and CDR2 is FQGNSA. The CDR3 spans 16 residues.

The chain combines TRBV2 with TRBJ2-1; the match to TRBD2 covers 8 bases. Trimming removed 6 bases from V and 6 bases from J; junction bases left unmatched: 7. Germline lookup yields CDR1 SNHLY and CDR2 FYNNEI. The CDR3 consists of 14 residues. The CDR3 region has the DNA TGTGCCAGCAGGGTGGAGCGGGAGAGCAATGAGCAGTTCTTC. This encodes CASRVERESNEQFF.

This CDR3 reads CASRRTPEEQYF. The DNA for the CDR3 is TGTGCCAGCAGAAGGACTCCGGAGGAGCAGTACTTC. The V call is TRBV11-2, the J call TRBJ2-7; TRBD2 is a possible D gene (5 bases). Germline CDR1 and CDR2: SGHAT and FQNNGV. There are 12 residues in the CDR3. Trimming removed 6 bases from V and 7 bases from J, with 13 bases in between. The full variable domain, completed using reference TRBV11-2 and TRBJ2-7, is EAGVAQSPRYKIIEKRQSVAFWCNPISGHATLYWYQQILGQGPKLLIQFQNNGVVDDSQLPKDRFSAERLKGVDSTLKIQPAKLEDSAVYLCASRRTPEEQYFGPGTRLTVT.

This clonotype has just a few counts. The V and J genes are TRBV12-3 or TRBV12-4 and TRBJ2-4, with 9 bases that match TRBD1. Trimming removed 5 bases from V and 7 bases from J; junction bases left unmatched: 12. CDR3 length equals 16 residues. This chain's CDR3 is CASSLQGGQGTNIQYF. CDR3 coding DNA: TGTGCCAGCAGTCTCCAAGGGGGACAGGGAACTAACATTCAGTACTTC.